The 3 T cell receptor beta chains below come from one sample, sequenced in a study of OX40 agonist ivuxolimab in advanced cancers. The library came from the immunoSEQ multiplex PCR assay. The clones in this table, taken by TCRdb from immuneACCESS, are in-frame only. Not every clone is retained; where verified, under half of the shortfall comes from an unresolved V gene, and the cause of the rest is unknown. The sample table shows approximately 41,000 clones, and around 90% are seen once. Roughly 0.57% of the sample is held by the ten biggest clonotypes. Sequenced material: CD4+ or CD8+ T cells sorted from blood, taken in a trial of the OX40 agonist ivuxolimab. These receptors came from an adult with an advanced solid tumor such as melanoma, head and neck, liver or kidney cancer.

The CDR3 DNA reads as TGTGCCAGCAGGGAGTCTGCGGCGGTCGAGCAGTACTTC. This codes for CASRESAAVEQYF. The chain carries TRBV6-5 and TRBJ2-7; D unresolved. V was shortened by 6 bases and J by 6 bases, with 15 bases between the two germline ends. The germline V gene encodes CDR1 MNHEY and CDR2 SVGAGI. CDR3 length: 13 residues.

The chain employs TRBV5-6 and TRBJ1-2; D gene unclear. Germline loops: CDR1 SGHDT, CDR2 YYEEEE. CDR3 size: 15 residues. V was cut by 4 bases and J by 3 bases, with 16 bases left in between. The CDR3 nucleotides are TGTGCCAGCAGCCCCACGGTGGGCGGAGACTATGGCTACACCTTC. Amino acids: CASSPTVGGDYGYTF.

The V and J genes are TRBV2 and TRBJ1-1; TRBD1 might be the D (6 bases). From germline, CDR1 is SNHLY and CDR2 FYNNEI. V lost 11 bases and J 0 bases, leaving 13 bases between the germline ends. The CDR3 is made up of 13 amino acids. The CDR3 bases are TGTGCCTCAGGGGCAGGGATGAACACTGAAGCTTTCTTT. Protein sequence: CASGAGMNTEAFF.